This T cell receptor (beta chain) was recorded in a study of shared clonotypes between healthy human individuals. The naive CD8 fraction comprised CD45RO-negative cells positively selected for CCR7 and excluded terminally differentiated effector memory CD45RA+ cells. Donors included only healthy HIV-negative adults lacking recent acute infections or vaccinations. TCRdb's copy holds only in-frame clones and misses some; the assay was immunoSEQ multiplex PCR. The table records roughly 2.1 million clones, more than 85% of them present only once. Germline V gene sequence: CDR1 LNHDA, CDR2 SQIVND (reference sequence). The CDR3 runs 16 residues. Germline trimming cut 7 bases from V and 0 bases from J; bases unmatched to any gene: 8.

The sequencing input was naive CD8+ T cells from PBMCs. The chain combines TRBV19 with TRBJ1-1; 10 bases match TRBD1. The sequence came from a man between 18 and 35 years old in good health. Some clones in this sample may be carry-over from other donors' samples. Here the CDR3 DNA reads TGTGCCAGTAACCCGACAGGGGGCCGTATGAACACTGAAGCTTTCTTT. This encodes CASNPTGGRMNTEAFF.